A single sample is the source of the 4 T cell receptor beta chains below, sequenced in a study of beta chain features in type 1 diabetes. Findings of the study overall: A moderate, significant TCRB CDR3 shortening appeared in type 1 diabetes across four CD4+ subsets.

The whole isolated RNA underwent reverse transcription, so sequencing captured expressed TCRB transcripts. Clones were read by immunoSEQ multiplex PCR, and TCRdb kept only the in-frame ones, dropping some. The sample carries around 53,000 clones, 55% to 80% recorded once. Their recognized antigens are unknown. Sequencing was done on a sample of stem cell memory CD4+ T cells from blood. Receptor source: a woman in her twenties or thirties with type 1 diabetes.

This clone has a handful of counts. The chain joins TRBV28 to TRBJ1-3; TRBD1 aligns across 7 bases. This CDR3 is built from 15 residues. Trimming removed 7 bases from V and 0 bases from J; junction bases left unmatched: 6. Germline-derived CDR1 and CDR2 are MDHEN and SYDVKM. The chain's CDR3 is CASNIQGPSGNTIYF. The CDR3 DNA reads TGTGCCAGCAACATACAGGGGCCCTCTGGAAACACCATATATTTT.

This clone occurred a few times. This sequence joins TRBV28 and TRBJ2-1, with 9 bases identical to TRBD2. V gave up 6 bases and J gave up 8 bases; unmatched junction bases: 8. Germline CDR1 and CDR2: MDHEN and SYDVKM. This CDR3 contains 14 residues. CDR3 sequence reads: CASRGGRALDEQFF. The CDR3 region has the DNA TGTGCCAGCAGGGGCGGGAGGGCCTTAGATGAGCAGTTCTTC. Complete variable domain (other parts from reference TRBV28 and TRBJ2-1): DVKVTQSSRYLVKRTGEKVFLECVQDMDHENMFWYRQDPGLGLRLIYFSYDVKMKEKGDIPEGYSVSREKKERFSLILESASTNQTSMYLCASRGGRALDEQFFGPGTRLTVL.

The rearrangement joins TRBV5-1 to TRBJ2-5; 10 bases are a match to TRBD2. From germline, CDR1 is SGHRS and CDR2 YFSETQ. After removal of 2 bases from V and 0 bases from J, the junction contained 10 bases not matched to a gene. This CDR3 has 18 amino acids. Here the CDR3 reads CASSFQLAGSGYQETQYF. For the CDR3, the DNA is TGCGCCAGCAGCTTCCAACTAGCGGGATCGGGGTACCAAGAGACCCAGTACTTC. Supplemented by reference TRBV5-1 and TRBJ2-5, the full variable domain reads KAGVTQTPRYLIKTRGQQVTLSCSPISGHRSVSWYQQTPGQGLQFLFEYFSETQRNKGNFPGRFSGRQFSNSRSEMNVSTLELGDSALYLCASSFQLAGSGYQETQYFGPGTRLLVL.

This chain uses TRBV5-4 with TRBJ2-1; 9 nucleotides align to TRBD2. V lost 2 bases, J lost 10 bases, and 10 bases stayed unmatched. The CDR3 spans 15 residues. The germline CDR1 and CDR2 sequences are SGHNT and YYREEE (reference sequence). The CDR3 protein is CASSFAGGGYREQFF. The CDR3 DNA reads as TGTGCCAGCAGCTTTGCGGGAGGGGGTTATCGAGAGCAGTTCTTC.